This T cell receptor (beta chain) was sequenced for a study of blood T cell repertoires in COVID-19 (dated by TCRdb to the early 2020s). Notes on the research overall: Samples from collaborators originated in the United States, Italy and Spain and spanned both the acute and convalescent phases of COVID-19. The repertoires were released in a freely available public database meant as a resource for research on the immune response to SARS-CoV-2. Nearly every sample came with metadata listing a de-identified subject ID, COVID-19 status, age in years and sex. Deeply sampled blood TCRbeta repertoires from subjects exposed to, actively infected with, or recovered from COVID-19 were included in the dataset. The prospective study material was composed of cDNA or gDNA derived from T cells, B-cell-depleted T cells, or PBMCs. HLA class I and class II types, where available, came from metadata supplied by the sample provider rather than from assay-based typing. The samples were drawn from two sources: the first 160 participants of the ongoing ImmuneRACE study, and 1,254 subjects contributed by 6 global collaborators.

General conclusions and limits of the study: The quantity of clinical and demographic metadata differed by source and by participant and was supplied without curation.

In Seattle, one collaborating source enrolled patients while the infection was active and tracked those patients longitudinally over the course of disease. Each collaborating institution followed its own protocols to collect whole blood in K2EDTA tubes. Collaborator samples were shipped for TCRbeta analysis as frozen whole blood, isolated PBMCs, or DNA extracted from either sample type. A distance of 10 bases separates the germline ends of V and J, which lose 0 bases and 1 base respectively. According to the germline V gene, CDR1 reads SGHRS and CDR2 reads YFSETQ. The CDR3 holds 15 amino acids from the cysteine to the phenylalanine. Of all the DNA, just the CDR3 is kept, 45 bases in frame from base 1. Comment on this clone: Its antigen is still unknown. Base qualities are not provided; no much larger clone lies one nucleotide away.

The immunoSEQ Assay, a bias-controlled multiplex PCR, was used to amplify TCRbeta CDR3 regions from genomic DNA. Concerning the study's data processing: Within the assay, amplification of reference gene primers was used to estimate how many nucleated cells each sample contained. To quantify the absolute abundance of each unique TCRbeta CDR3 rearrangement, sequence reads were collapsed and filtered. For each sample, productive Simpson clonality was calculated as the square root of Simpson's diversity index over productive rearrangements. This immuneACCESS table, as held by TCRdb, lists in-frame sequences with V and J called but not all clones. Of the missing ones, under half trace to an unresolved V gene in checked studies; the others have no known cause. The DNA was the basis for D and trimming; V, J and clone size are from that table. In all, the sample holds 45,000 to 50,000 clones, and 65% to 90% of those were seen once. The top ten clonotypes cover roughly 2.5% of the sample.

This receptor chain uses TRBV5-1 and TRBJ1-1, with the D gene uncertain. The sequence derives from a woman of 80 years or more with COVID-19, enrolled during active disease. The sequenced sample consisted of peripheral blood. The CDR3 region reads CASSLAGVGNTEAFF. Read as DNA, the sequence is TGCGCCAGCAGCTTGGCCGGGGTAGGGAACACTGAAGCTTTCTTT.